This T cell receptor (beta chain) was sequenced during a study of blood T cell repertoires in COVID-19 (dated by TCRdb to about 2020). Study-level background: The collaborator samples originated in the United States, Italy and Spain and spanned the acute and convalescent phases of COVID-19. A freely available public database, intended as a resource for researchers studying the immune response to SARS-CoV-2, is where the repertoires were released. Deeply sampled blood TCRbeta repertoires from subjects exposed to, actively infected with, or recovered from COVID-19 were included in the dataset. A de-identified subject ID, COVID-19 status, age in years and sex were almost always included in the sample metadata. Samples came from the ongoing ImmuneRACE study (first 160 participants) plus 1,254 subjects from 6 global collaborators. Where available, HLA class I and class II types were taken from metadata supplied by the sample provider and were not determined by assay-based typing. The material from the prospective study consisted of cDNA or gDNA derived from T cells, B-cell-depleted T cells, or PBMCs.

The research as a whole found: The amount of clinical and demographic metadata varied by source and participant and was provided uncurated.

This clone appeared once. This clone's antigen is unknown. Base qualities are missing; no much larger clone stands one base away. CDR1 LGHDT and CDR2 YNNKEL are derived from the germline V gene (reference sequence). From the cysteine up to the phenylalanine, the CDR3 has a length of 15 residues. The kept DNA is CDR3 alone, 45 bases in frame from the first base. The germline V end is reduced by 6 bases and the J end by 7 bases; junction bases left unmatched: 6. Each collaborating institution followed its own protocols to collect whole blood in K2EDTA tubes. For TCRbeta analysis, collaborators shipped samples in one of three forms: frozen whole blood, isolated PBMCs, or DNA extracted from either of those sample types. TCRbeta CDR3 regions were amplified from genomic DNA using the immunoSEQ Assay, a bias-controlled multiplex PCR. On the study's bioinformatics: Nucleated cell counts per sample were estimated from amplification of reference gene primers within the assay. To quantify the absolute abundance of each unique TCRbeta CDR3 rearrangement, sequence reads were collapsed and filtered. For each sample, productive Simpson clonality was calculated as the square root of Simpson's diversity index across productive rearrangements. TCRdb stores this immuneACCESS table with in-frame sequences only. Part of the clones is absent; in the studies checked, under half of the shortfall reflects unresolved V genes, and no reason is known for the rest. V and J calls and clone size are those listed in that table; D and trimming were worked out from the DNA. The table for this sample lists about 75,000 clones; approximately 79% of them were counted only once. The ten largest make up 5.4% of the sample.

This receptor was obtained from a woman of 80 years or more with active or convalescent COVID-19. The chain couples TRBV3-1 (or the pseudogene TRBV3-2) to TRBJ1-6, and 10 junctional nucleotides match TRBD1. Input material: peripheral blood. The CDR3 corresponds to CASRPRDRGNSPLHF. The DNA is TGTGCCAGCAGACCCAGGGACAGGGGCAATTCACCCCTCCACTTT.